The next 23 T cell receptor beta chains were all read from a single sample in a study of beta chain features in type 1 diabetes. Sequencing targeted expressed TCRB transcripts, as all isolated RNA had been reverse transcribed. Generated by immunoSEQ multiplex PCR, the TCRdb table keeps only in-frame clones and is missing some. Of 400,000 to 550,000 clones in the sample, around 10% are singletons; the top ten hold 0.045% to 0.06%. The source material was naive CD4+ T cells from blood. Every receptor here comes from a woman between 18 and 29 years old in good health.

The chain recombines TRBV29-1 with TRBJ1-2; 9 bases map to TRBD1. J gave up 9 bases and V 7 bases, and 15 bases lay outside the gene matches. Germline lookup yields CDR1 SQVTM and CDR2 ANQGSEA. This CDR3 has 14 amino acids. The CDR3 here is CSAGGQGGGHSYTF. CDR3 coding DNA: TGCAGCGCCGGGGGACAGGGAGGCGGGCACAGCTACACCTTC.

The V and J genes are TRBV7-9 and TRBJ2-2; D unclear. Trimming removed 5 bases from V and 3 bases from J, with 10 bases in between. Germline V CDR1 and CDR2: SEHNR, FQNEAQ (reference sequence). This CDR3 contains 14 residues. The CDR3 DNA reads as TGTGCCAGCAGCGTGTACAGAGACACCGGGGAGCTGTTTTTT. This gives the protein CASSVYRDTGELFF.

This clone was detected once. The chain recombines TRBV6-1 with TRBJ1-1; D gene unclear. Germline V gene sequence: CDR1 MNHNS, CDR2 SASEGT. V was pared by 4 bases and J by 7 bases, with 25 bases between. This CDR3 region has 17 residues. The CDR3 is CASSGDRLRLGRVEAFF. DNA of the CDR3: TGTGCCAGCAGTGGCGACCGATTAAGATTGGGTAGGGTTGAAGCTTTCTTT.

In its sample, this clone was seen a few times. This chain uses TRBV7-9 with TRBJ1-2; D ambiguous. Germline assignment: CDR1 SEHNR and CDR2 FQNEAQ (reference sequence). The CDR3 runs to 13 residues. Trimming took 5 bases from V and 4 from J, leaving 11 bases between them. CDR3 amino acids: CASSRPGIYGYTF. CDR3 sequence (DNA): TGTGCCAGCAGCCGACCGGGGATCTATGGCTACACCTTC.

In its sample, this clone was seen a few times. The CDR3 DNA reads TGCGCCAGCAGCTCTGAGGCGCACTATGGCTACACCTTC. Protein product: CASSSEAHYGYTF. V gene TRBV5-1 combines with J gene TRBJ1-2; D uncertain. Trimming stripped 3 bases from V and 3 bases from J, with 9 bases between. The CDR3 runs 13 residues. Per the germline V gene, CDR1 is SGHRS and CDR2 is YFSETQ.

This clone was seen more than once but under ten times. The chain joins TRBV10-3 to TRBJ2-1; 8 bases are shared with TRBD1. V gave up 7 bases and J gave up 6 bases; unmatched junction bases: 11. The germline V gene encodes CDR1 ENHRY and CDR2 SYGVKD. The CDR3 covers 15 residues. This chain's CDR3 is CAITRSTGGINEQFF. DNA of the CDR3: TGTGCCATCACGCGGTCTACAGGGGGAATCAATGAGCAGTTCTTC.

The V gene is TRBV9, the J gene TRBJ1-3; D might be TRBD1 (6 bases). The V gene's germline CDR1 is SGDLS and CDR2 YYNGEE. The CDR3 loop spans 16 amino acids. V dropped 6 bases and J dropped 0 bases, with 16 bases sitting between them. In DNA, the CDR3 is TGTGCCAGCACGCCGGGGGCGGCCTACTCTGGAAACACCATATATTTT. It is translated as CASTPGAAYSGNTIYF.

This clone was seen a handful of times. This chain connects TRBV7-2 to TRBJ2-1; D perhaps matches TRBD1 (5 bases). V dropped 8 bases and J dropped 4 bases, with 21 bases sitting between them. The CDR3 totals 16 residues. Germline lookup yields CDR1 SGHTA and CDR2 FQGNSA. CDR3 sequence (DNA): TGTGCCAGCTCGATGCAGACAGAGTTAATTTACAATGAGCAGTTCTTC. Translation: CASSMQTELIYNEQFF. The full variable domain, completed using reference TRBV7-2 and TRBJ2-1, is GAGVSQSPSNKVTEKGKDVELRCDPISGHTALYWYRQSLGQGLEFLIYFQGNSAPDKSGLPSDRFSAERTGGSVSTLTIQRTQQEDSAVYLCASSMQTELIYNEQFFGPGTRLTVL.

This CDR3 is CASSLGLSNQPQHF. The CDR3, as DNA: TGTGCCAGCAGTTTGGGGTTAAGCAATCAGCCCCAGCATTTT. The genes are TRBV28 and TRBJ1-5; D not certain. V gave up 3 bases and J gave up 1 base, with 7 bases separating them. This CDR3 has 14 amino acids. Germline CDR1 is MDHEN and CDR2 is SYDVKM.

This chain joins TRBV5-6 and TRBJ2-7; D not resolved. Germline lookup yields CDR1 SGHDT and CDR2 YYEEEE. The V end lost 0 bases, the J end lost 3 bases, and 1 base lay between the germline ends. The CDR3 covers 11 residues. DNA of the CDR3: TGTGCCAGCAGCTTGGACTACGAGCAGTACTTC. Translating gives CASSLDYEQYF. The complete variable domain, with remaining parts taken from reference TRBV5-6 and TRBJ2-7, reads DAGVTQSPTHLIKTRGQQVTLRCSPKSGHDTVSWYQQALGQGPQFIFQYYEEEERQRGNFPDRFSGHQFPNYSSELNVNALLLGDSALYLCASSLDYEQYFGPGTRLTVT.

The CDR3 coding sequence is TGCGCCAGCAGCCAGTCGAGGGACAGCTACGAGCAGTACTTC. This encodes CASSQSRDSYEQYF. J is TRBJ2-7 and V is TRBV4-3; 7 bases fit TRBD1. The V and J ends lost 3 bases and 3 bases, in that order; junction bases with no gene match: 5. CDR3 size: 14 residues. Germline lookup yields CDR1 LGHNA and CDR2 YSLEER.

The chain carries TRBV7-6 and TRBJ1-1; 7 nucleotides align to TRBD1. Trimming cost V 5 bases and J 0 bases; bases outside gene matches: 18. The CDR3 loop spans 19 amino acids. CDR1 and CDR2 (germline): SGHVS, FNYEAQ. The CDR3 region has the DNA TGTGCCAGCAGCCCCAGCTCCGGGACAGAAATCCGATTGAACACTGAAGCTTTCTTT. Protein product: CASSPSSGTEIRLNTEAFF.

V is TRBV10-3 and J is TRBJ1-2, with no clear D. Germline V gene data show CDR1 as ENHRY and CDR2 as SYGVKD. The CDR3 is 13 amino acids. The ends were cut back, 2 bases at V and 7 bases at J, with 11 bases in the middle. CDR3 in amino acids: CAISETVGSGYTF. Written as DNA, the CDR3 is TGTGCCATCAGTGAGACGGTGGGTTCTGGCTACACCTTC.

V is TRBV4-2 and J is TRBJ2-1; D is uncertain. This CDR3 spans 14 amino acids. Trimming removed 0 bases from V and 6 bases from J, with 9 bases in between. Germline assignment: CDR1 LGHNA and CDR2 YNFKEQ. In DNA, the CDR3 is TGTGCCAGCAGCCAAGATCCGAGTTCCAATGAGCAGTTCTTC. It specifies CASSQDPSSNEQFF.

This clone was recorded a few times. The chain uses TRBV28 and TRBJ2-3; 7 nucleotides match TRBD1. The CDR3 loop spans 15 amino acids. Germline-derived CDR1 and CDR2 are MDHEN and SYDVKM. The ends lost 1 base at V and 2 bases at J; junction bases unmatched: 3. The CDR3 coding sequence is TGTGCCAGCAGTTTATACAGGGGCCACACAGATACGCAGTATTTT. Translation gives CASSLYRGHTDTQYF.

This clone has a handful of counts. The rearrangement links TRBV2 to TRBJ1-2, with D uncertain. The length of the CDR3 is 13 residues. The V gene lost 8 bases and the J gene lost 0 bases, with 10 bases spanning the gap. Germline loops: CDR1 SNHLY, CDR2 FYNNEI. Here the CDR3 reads CASGSTANYGYTF. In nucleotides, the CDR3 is TGTGCCAGCGGATCCACAGCTAACTATGGCTACACCTTC.

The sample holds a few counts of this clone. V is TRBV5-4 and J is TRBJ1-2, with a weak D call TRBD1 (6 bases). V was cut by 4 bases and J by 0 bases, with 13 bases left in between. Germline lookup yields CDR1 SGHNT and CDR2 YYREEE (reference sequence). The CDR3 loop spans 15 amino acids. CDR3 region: CASSGTGLANYGYTF. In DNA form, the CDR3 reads TGTGCCAGCAGCGGAACAGGGCTAGCTAACTATGGCTACACCTTC.

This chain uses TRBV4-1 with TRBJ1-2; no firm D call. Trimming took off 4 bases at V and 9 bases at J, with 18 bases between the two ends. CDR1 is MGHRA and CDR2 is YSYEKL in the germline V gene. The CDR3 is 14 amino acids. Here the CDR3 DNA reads TGCGCCAGCAGCCGGGAAGGAGCCGGATTAAGCTACACCTTC. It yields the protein CASSREGAGLSYTF.

This CDR3 is CASSPSPMRPGGNTEAFF. CDR3 sequence (DNA): TGTGCCAGCAGCCCGAGTCCCATGCGACCCGGGGGGAACACTGAAGCTTTCTTT. The chain carries TRBV7-9 and TRBJ1-1; a possible D gene is TRBD1 (5 bases). Germline assignment: CDR1 SEHNR and CDR2 FQNEAQ (reference sequence). This CDR3 spans 18 amino acids. The V and J ends lost 5 bases and 1 base respectively, with 23 bases between them.

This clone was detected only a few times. In DNA, the CDR3 is TGCGCCAGCAGCTTGGGCCCTGCAGATACGCAGTATTTT. Translation: CASSLGPADTQYF. The gene calls are TRBV5-1 and TRBJ2-3; D unresolved. The V end lost 0 bases, the J end lost 4 bases, and 6 bases lay between the germline ends. CDR3 size: 13 residues. Per the germline V gene, CDR1 is SGHRS and CDR2 is YFSETQ.

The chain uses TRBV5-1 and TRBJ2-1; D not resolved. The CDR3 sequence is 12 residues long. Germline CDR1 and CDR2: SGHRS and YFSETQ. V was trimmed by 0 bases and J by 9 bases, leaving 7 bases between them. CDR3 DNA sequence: TGCGCCAGCAGCTTGGAGTGGGGTGAGCAGTTCTTC. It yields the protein CASSLEWGEQFF. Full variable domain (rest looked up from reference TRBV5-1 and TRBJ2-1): KAGVTQTPRYLIKTRGQQVTLSCSPISGHRSVSWYQQTPGQGLQFLFEYFSETQRNKGNFPGRFSGRQFSNSRSEMNVSTLELGDSALYLCASSLEWGEQFFGPGTRLTVL.

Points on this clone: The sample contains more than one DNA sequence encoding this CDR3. DNA for the CDR3: TGTGCCAGCAGCCTCCGCGCATCCACAGATACGCAGTATTTT. As protein: CASSLRASTDTQYF. This chain uses TRBV7-9 with TRBJ2-3, with D unclear. Germline V lookup: CDR1 SEHNR, CDR2 FQNEAQ (reference sequence). V lost 5 bases, J lost 2 bases, and 11 bases lay in between. This CDR3 is built from 14 residues.

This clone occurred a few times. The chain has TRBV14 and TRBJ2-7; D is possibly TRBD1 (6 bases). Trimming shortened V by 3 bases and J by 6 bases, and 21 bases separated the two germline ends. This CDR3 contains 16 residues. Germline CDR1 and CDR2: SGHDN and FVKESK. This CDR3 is CASSHRGPGEAAEQYF. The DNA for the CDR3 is TGTGCCAGCAGCCACCGGGGCCCAGGGGAAGCAGCCGAGCAGTACTTC.